This TCR beta chain was retrieved from a study of cytotoxic CD8 clonotypes in ibrutinib-treated CLL. CDR1 and CDR2 (germline): MNHEY, SMNVEV (reference sequence). V was pared by 4 bases and J by 9 bases, with 15 bases between. The CDR3 runs to 13 residues. Assay: immunoSEQ multiplex PCR; the TCRdb copy retains only in-frame clones and omits some. The data hold approximately 120,000 clones, with roughly 84% observed a single time. The source material was PBMCs, sampled after 24 months of ibrutinib treatment. The source of this sequence is a human donor with chronic lymphocytic leukemia. This chain connects TRBV27 to TRBJ2-5; D is uncertain. The CDR3 loop reads CASSSSDSTAQYF. DNA of the CDR3: TGTGCCAGCAGTTCCTCAGACTCGACGGCCCAGTACTTC.